The rows below give T cell receptor beta chains drawn from one sample of a study of blood T cell repertoires in COVID-19. TCRdb's copy holds only in-frame clones and misses some; the assay was immunoSEQ multiplex PCR. The sample yields fewer than 200,000 clones, around four fifths seen once. The sample comprised PBMCs or T cells enriched from blood (not recorded which). The receptor set was obtained from a woman aged 45-59 years who had recovered from COVID-19. Each CDR3 is given with its conserved first and last residue. The order of the fields is J gene, CDR3 length, D gene, V gene, clone size, CDR3 protein, CDR3 DNA. The D gene is left open where the match is weak. Rows may omit the clone size; those that give it use once, few, many or a size class.

J gene: TRBJ2-3; CDR3 length: 15; D gene: TRBD2; V gene: TRBV6-5; clone size: -; CDR3 protein: CASSYGAGAADTQYF; CDR3 DNA: TGTGCCAGCAGTTACGGAGCGGGAGCAGCAGATACGCAGTATTTT
J gene: TRBJ1-3; CDR3 length: 13; D gene: -; V gene: TRBV7-8; clone size: -; CDR3 protein: CASSPFSGNTIYF; CDR3 DNA: TGTGCCAGCAGCCCGTTTTCTGGAAACACCATATATTTT
J gene: TRBJ1-1; CDR3 length: 14; D gene: -; V gene: TRBV3-1/TRBV3-2; clone size: -; CDR3 protein: CASSQDRGNAEAFF; CDR3 DNA: TGTGCCAGCAGCCAAGACAGGGGAAACGCTGAAGCTTTCTTT
J gene: TRBJ2-4; CDR3 length: 16; D gene: -; V gene: TRBV7-5; clone size: -; CDR3 protein: CARSLAQGLGINIQYF; CDR3 DNA: TGTGCCAGAAGCTTAGCACAGGGATTGGGAATAAACATTCAGTACTTC
J gene: TRBJ1-3; CDR3 length: 14; D gene: -; V gene: TRBV10-2; clone size: -; CDR3 protein: CASSGSTVANTIYF; CDR3 DNA: TGCGCCAGCAGTGGATCGACTGTGGCAAACACCATATATTTT
J gene: TRBJ1-3; CDR3 length: 15; D gene: -; V gene: TRBV30; clone size: -; CDR3 protein: CAWSVRVGAGNTIYF; CDR3 DNA: TGTGCCTGGAGTGTACGAGTAGGGGCTGGAAACACCATATATTTT
J gene: TRBJ1-6; CDR3 length: 15; D gene: -; V gene: TRBV28; clone size: -; CDR3 protein: CASSLVVEIDSPLHF; CDR3 DNA: TGTGCCAGCAGTTTGGTAGTGGAGATCGACTCACCCCTCCACTTT
J gene: TRBJ2-1; CDR3 length: 15; D gene: TRBD2; V gene: TRBV11-3; clone size: -; CDR3 protein: CASSFSGLAGKEQFF; CDR3 DNA: TGTGCCAGCAGCTTCTCGGGACTAGCGGGAAAGGAGCAGTTCTTC
J gene: TRBJ2-2; CDR3 length: 15; D gene: TRBD2; V gene: TRBV7-9; clone size: -; CDR3 protein: CASSLEGGTTGELFF; CDR3 DNA: TGTGCCAGCAGCTTAGAGGGAGGGACCACCGGGGAGCTGTTTTTT
J gene: TRBJ2-1; CDR3 length: 13; D gene: -; V gene: TRBV27; clone size: -; CDR3 protein: CASMRTNYNEQFF; CDR3 DNA: TGTGCCAGCATGCGAACGAATTACAATGAGCAGTTCTTC
J gene: TRBJ2-5; CDR3 length: 16; D gene: TRBD2; V gene: TRBV18; clone size: -; CDR3 protein: CASSGTSGALQETQYF; CDR3 DNA: TGTGCCAGCTCAGGGACTAGCGGAGCCCTTCAAGAGACCCAGTACTTC
J gene: TRBJ2-5; CDR3 length: 16; D gene: TRBD1; V gene: TRBV4-3; clone size: -; CDR3 protein: CASSQGIGGNQETQYF; CDR3 DNA: TGCGCCAGCAGCCAAGGAATAGGGGGCAACCAAGAGACCCAGTACTTC
J gene: TRBJ1-5; CDR3 length: 14; D gene: TRBD1; V gene: TRBV5-8; clone size: -; CDR3 protein: CASSAGTGNQPQHF; CDR3 DNA: TGTGCCAGCAGCGCCGGGACAGGCAATCAGCCCCAGCATTTT
J gene: TRBJ2-1; CDR3 length: 15; D gene: -; V gene: TRBV11-2; clone size: -; CDR3 protein: CASSPLGSSYNEQFF; CDR3 DNA: TGTGCCAGCAGCCCCCTTGGGAGCTCCTACAATGAGCAGTTCTTC
J gene: TRBJ1-1; CDR3 length: 14; D gene: -; V gene: TRBV20-1; clone size: -; CDR3 protein: CSASNNQANTEAFF; CDR3 DNA: TGCAGTGCTAGTAATAACCAGGCGAACACTGAAGCTTTCTTT
J gene: TRBJ2-1; CDR3 length: 18; D gene: -; V gene: TRBV12-2; clone size: once; CDR3 protein: CASRLGDLAGGVNNEQFF; CDR3 DNA: TGTGCAAGTCGCTTAGGAGATCTCGCGGGAGGGGTTAACAATGAGCAGTTCTTC
J gene: TRBJ1-6; CDR3 length: 17; D gene: -; V gene: TRBV7-2; clone size: -; CDR3 protein: CASNLVSQGSSGSPLHF; CDR3 DNA: TGTGCCAGCAACTTAGTGTCCCAGGGATCTTCCGGTTCACCCCTCCACTTT
J gene: TRBJ1-2; CDR3 length: 14; D gene: -; V gene: TRBV3-1/TRBV3-2; clone size: -; CDR3 protein: CASSQEGRIYGYTF; CDR3 DNA: TGTGCCAGCAGCCAAGAGGGGAGGATCTATGGCTACACCTTC
J gene: TRBJ2-1; CDR3 length: 14; D gene: TRBD2; V gene: TRBV7-9; clone size: -; CDR3 protein: CASRGGAPNNEQFF; CDR3 DNA: TGCGCCAGCCGGGGGGGGGCACCCAACAATGAGCAGTTCTTC
J gene: TRBJ2-6; CDR3 length: 14; D gene: TRBD1; V gene: TRBV6-5; clone size: -; CDR3 protein: CASKVRGLADVLTF; CDR3 DNA: TGTGCCAGCAAGGTCAGGGGGCTTGCCGACGTCCTGACTTTC
J gene: TRBJ2-1; CDR3 length: 16; D gene: TRBD2; V gene: TRBV19; clone size: -; CDR3 protein: CASTETASGRALGQFF; CDR3 DNA: TGTGCCAGTACCGAGACTGCTAGCGGGAGGGCCCTCGGGCAGTTCTTC
J gene: TRBJ1-5; CDR3 length: 13; D gene: TRBD1; V gene: TRBV30; clone size: -; CDR3 protein: CAWDPGQNQPQHF; CDR3 DNA: TGTGCCTGGGACCCGGGACAGAATCAGCCCCAGCATTTT